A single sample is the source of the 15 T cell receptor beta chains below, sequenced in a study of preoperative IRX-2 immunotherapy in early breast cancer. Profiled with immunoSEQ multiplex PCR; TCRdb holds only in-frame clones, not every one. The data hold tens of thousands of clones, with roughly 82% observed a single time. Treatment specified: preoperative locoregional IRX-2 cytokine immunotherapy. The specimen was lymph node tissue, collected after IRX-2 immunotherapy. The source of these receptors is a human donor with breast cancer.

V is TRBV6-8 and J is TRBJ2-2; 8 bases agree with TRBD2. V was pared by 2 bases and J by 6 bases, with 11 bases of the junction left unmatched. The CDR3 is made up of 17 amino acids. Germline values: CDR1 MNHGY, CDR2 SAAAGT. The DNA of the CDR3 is TGTGCCAGCAGTTACACCCTGAATAGCGGGGTATCCGGGGAGCTGTTTTTT. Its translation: CASSYTLNSGVSGELFF.

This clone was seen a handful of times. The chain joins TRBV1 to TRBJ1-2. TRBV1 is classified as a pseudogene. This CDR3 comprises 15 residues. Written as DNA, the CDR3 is TGCGCCAGCAGCCAGGGCCCCGGTGAGAGGTATGGCTACACCTTC. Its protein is CASSQGPGERYGYTF.

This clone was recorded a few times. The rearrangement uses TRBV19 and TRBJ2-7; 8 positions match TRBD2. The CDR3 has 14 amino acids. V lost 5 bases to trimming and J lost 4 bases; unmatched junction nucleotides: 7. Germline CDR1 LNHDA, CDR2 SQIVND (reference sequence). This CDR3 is CASSPRGGSYEQYF. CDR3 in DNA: TGTGCCAGTAGTCCTCGGGGGGGCTCATACGAGCAGTACTTC.

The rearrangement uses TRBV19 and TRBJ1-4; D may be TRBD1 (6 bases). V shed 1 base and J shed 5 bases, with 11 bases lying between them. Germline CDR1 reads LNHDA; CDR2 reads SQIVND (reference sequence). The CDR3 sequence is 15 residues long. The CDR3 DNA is TGTGCCAGTAGTATAGGGCGGGGACACAATGAAAAACTGTTTTTT. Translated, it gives CASSIGRGHNEKLFF.

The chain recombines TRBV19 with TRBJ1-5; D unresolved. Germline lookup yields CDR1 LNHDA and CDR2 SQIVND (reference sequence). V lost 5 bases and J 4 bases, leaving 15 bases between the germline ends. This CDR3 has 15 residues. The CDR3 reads CASSLGRLGNQPQHF. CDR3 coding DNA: TGTGCCAGTAGTTTGGGCCGTCTGGGGAATCAGCCCCAGCATTTT.

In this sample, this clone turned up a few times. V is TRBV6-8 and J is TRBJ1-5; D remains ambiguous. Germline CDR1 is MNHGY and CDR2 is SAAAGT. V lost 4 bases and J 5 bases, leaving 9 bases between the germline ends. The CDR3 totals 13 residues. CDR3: CASSSYGDQPQHF. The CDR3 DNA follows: TGTGCCAGCAGTTCATACGGAGATCAGCCCCAGCATTTT.

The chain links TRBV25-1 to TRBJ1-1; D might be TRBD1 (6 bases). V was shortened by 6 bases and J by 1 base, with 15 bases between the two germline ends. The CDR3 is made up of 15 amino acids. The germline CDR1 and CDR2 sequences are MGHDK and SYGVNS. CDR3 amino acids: CASRGARFENTEAFF. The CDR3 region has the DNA TGTGCCAGCAGGGGGGCCCGGTTCGAGAACACTGAAGCTTTCTTT.

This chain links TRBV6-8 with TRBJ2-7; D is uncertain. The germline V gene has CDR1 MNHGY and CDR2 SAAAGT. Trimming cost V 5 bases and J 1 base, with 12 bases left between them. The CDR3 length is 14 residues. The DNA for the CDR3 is TGTGCCAGCAGTCCACGCCGTGGTTCCTACGAGCAGTACTTC. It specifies CASSPRRGSYEQYF.

The CDR3 sequence: CSARPGLGYTDTQYF. The CDR3, as DNA: TGCAGCGCCCGCCCAGGTTTAGGTTACACAGATACGCAGTATTTT. The J gene is TRBJ2-3, the V gene TRBV29-1; D not resolved. Trimming pared 7 bases from V and 2 bases from J, leaving 19 bases between. The CDR3 covers 15 residues. Germline V lookup: CDR1 SQVTM, CDR2 ANQGSEA.

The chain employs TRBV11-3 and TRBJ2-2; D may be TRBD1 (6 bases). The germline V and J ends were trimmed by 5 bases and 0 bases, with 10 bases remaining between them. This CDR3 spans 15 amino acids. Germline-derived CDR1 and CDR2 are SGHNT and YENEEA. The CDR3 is CASSPRGTNTGELFF. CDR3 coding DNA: TGTGCCAGCAGCCCGAGGGGGACGAACACCGGGGAGCTGTTTTTT.

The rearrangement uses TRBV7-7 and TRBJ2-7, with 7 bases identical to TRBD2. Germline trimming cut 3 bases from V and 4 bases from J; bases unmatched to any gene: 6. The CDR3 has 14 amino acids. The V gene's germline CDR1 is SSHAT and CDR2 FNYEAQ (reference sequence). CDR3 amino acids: CASSLALGGYEQYF. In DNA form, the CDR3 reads TGTGCCAGCAGCTTGGCCTTGGGAGGGTACGAGCAGTACTTC.

The CDR3 DNA reads TGTGCCAGTAGTATCCGACAGGTTGAACAGCCCCAGCATTTT. This translates into CASSIRQVEQPQHF. V usage is TRBV19 and J usage is TRBJ1-5; D may be TRBD1 (6 bases). The CDR3 consists of 14 residues. Germline-derived CDR1 and CDR2 are LNHDA and SQIVND (reference sequence). V shed 3 bases and J shed 7 bases, with 13 bases lying between them.

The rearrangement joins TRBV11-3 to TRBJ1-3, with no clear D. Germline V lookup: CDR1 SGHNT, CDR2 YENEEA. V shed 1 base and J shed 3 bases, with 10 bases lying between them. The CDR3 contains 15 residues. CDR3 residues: CASSLGTAGGNTIYF. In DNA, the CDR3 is TGTGCCAGCAGCTTAGGAACGGCGGGTGGAAACACCATATATTTT.

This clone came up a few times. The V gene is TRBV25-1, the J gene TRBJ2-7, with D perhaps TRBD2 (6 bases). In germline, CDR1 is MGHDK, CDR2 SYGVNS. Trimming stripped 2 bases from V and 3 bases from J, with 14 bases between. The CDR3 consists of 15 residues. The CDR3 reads CASSEGGIVDYEQYF. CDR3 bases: TGTGCCAGCAGTGAAGGGGGGATAGTGGACTACGAGCAGTACTTC.

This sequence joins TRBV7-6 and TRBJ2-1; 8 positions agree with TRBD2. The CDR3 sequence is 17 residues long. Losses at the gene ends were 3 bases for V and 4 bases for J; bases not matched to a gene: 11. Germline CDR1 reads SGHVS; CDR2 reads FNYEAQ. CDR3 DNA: TGTGCCAGCAGCTTGTCAAGAAGCGGGGGCGCTTACAATGAGCAGTTCTTC. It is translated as CASSLSRSGGAYNEQFF.